These T cell receptor beta chains were read from a single sample in a study of blood T cell repertoires in COVID-19. The assay was immunoSEQ multiplex PCR, and TCRdb's table has in-frame clones only and misses some. The table records 250,000 to 400,000 clones, under 90% of them present only once. Sequenced material: peripheral blood. The receptors shown here come from a woman aged 25 to 45 with COVID-19, enrolled during active disease. Each CDR3 is given with its conserved first and last residue. The D gene is left open where the match is weak. For some rows the clone size is stated as once, few or many, or as a class when expanded; others skip it.

clone_size,j_call,d_call,v_call,cdr3_aa,cdr3_nt
-,TRBJ2-3,-,TRBV2,CASSEGRLVDTQYF,TGTGCCAGCAGTGAGGGCAGGTTAGTGGATACGCAGTATTTT
few,TRBJ2-3,TRBD2,TRBV5-1,CASSLAVTSGRGTDTQYF,TGCGCCAGCAGCTTGGCCGTAACTAGCGGCAGGGGCACAGATACGCAGTATTTT
-,TRBJ1-6,-,TRBV5-4,CASSLDNPGNSPLHF,TGTGCCAGCAGCTTGGACAATCCTGGTAATTCACCCCTCCACTTT
-,TRBJ2-1,TRBD1,TRBV6-5,CASRVTGTAYNEQFF,TGTGCCAGCAGAGTCACCGGGACAGCCTACAATGAGCAGTTCTTC
-,TRBJ1-5,-,TRBV9,CASSVFGWQDNQPQHF,TGTGCCAGCAGCGTATTCGGGTGGCAAGACAATCAGCCCCAGCATTTT
-,TRBJ1-4,-,TRBV6-5,CASCTGADNEKLFF,TGTGCCAGTTGTACAGGAGCCGATAATGAAAAACTGTTTTTT
-,TRBJ2-1,TRBD2,TRBV7-2,CASSFPTSGRAGNEQFF,TGTGCCAGCAGCTTCCCGACTAGCGGGAGGGCCGGTAATGAGCAGTTCTTC
-,TRBJ1-3,TRBD1,TRBV2,CASSEAKSTGVGNTIYF,TGTGCCAGCAGTGAAGCTAAGTCAACAGGGGTAGGAAACACCATATATTTT
once,TRBJ2-5,TRBD1,TRBV5-1,CASSLAGTGRETQYF,TGCGCCAGCAGCTTGGCCGGGACAGGGAGGGAGACCCAGTACTTC
-,TRBJ2-4,TRBD1,TRBV6-1,CASSDAGQGAKNIQYF,TGTGCCAGCAGTGATGCGGGACAGGGAGCCAAAAACATTCAGTACTTC
-,TRBJ1-1,TRBD1,TRBV5-8,CASSSQGGYNTEAFF,TGTGCCAGCAGCTCACAGGGGGGGTACAACACTGAAGCTTTCTTT
-,TRBJ1-1,-,TRBV7-6,CASSQDPLINTEAFF,TGTGCCAGCAGCCAGGATCCCCTCATCAACACTGAAGCTTTCTTT
-,TRBJ1-2,-,TRBV5-5,CASSTLIDGYTF,TGTGCCAGCAGCACTCTCATAGATGGCTACACCTTC
-,TRBJ2-5,-,TRBV9,CASSVVGGQETQYF,TGTGCCAGCAGCGTAGTGGGAGGCCAAGAGACCCAGTACTTC
-,TRBJ1-6,-,TRBV27,CASSPRSSSYNSPLHF,TGTGCCAGCAGTCCACGGAGCAGCTCCTATAATTCACCCCTCCACTTT
-,TRBJ2-7,-,TRBV7-7,CASSRDTTYEQYF,TGTGCCAGCAGCAGGGACACCACCTACGAGCAGTACTTC
once,TRBJ1-5,TRBD1,TRBV19,CASSGTGGQPQHF,TGTGCCAGTAGTGGGACAGGGGGCCAGCCCCAGCATTTT
-,TRBJ2-7,TRBD1,TRBV5-5,CASSLDRELSREQYF,TGTGCCAGCAGCCTTGACAGGGAATTATCGCGTGAGCAGTACTTC
once,TRBJ1-4,-,TRBV6-5,CASRQGGNEKLFF,TGTGCCAGCAGACAGGGAGGGAATGAAAAACTGTTTTTT
-,TRBJ1-3,-,TRBV29-1,CSVGGGEIGNTIYF,TGCAGCGTTGGAGGGGGTGAAATTGGAAACACCATATATTTT
-,TRBJ1-6,TRBD1,TRBV27,CASTKGQINSPLHF,TGTGCCAGCACCAAGGGACAGATTAATTCACCCCTCCACTTT
-,TRBJ2-3,TRBD2,TRBV5-6,CASSLVPAGGADTQYF,TGTGCCAGCAGCTTGGTTCCAGCGGGAGGGGCAGATACGCAGTATTTT
-,TRBJ2-7,TRBD2,TRBV2,CASSDQGLAVYRAYEQYF,TGTGCCAGCAGTGATCAGGGACTAGCGGTATATCGGGCCTACGAGCAGTACTTC
-,TRBJ1-5,-,TRBV30,CAWSVRPPPTGQGRQPQHF,TGTGCCTGGAGTGTACGACCACCGCCTACAGGGCAAGGAAGGCAGCCCCAGCATTTT
-,TRBJ2-1,-,TRBV19,CASSLRDVEDNEQFF,TGTGCCAGTAGTCTAAGAGACGTCGAGGACAATGAGCAGTTCTTC
-,TRBJ2-1,TRBD1,TRBV9,CASTGRGQAYNEQFF,TGTGCCAGCACCGGACGGGGACAGGCCTACAATGAGCAGTTCTTC
-,TRBJ1-5,TRBD1,TRBV5-5,CASSYRDSRQPQHF,TGTGCCAGCAGCTACCGGGACAGCAGACAGCCCCAGCATTTT
-,TRBJ2-2,-,TRBV2,CASSAQNTGELFF,TGTGCCAGCAGCGCACAAAACACCGGGGAGCTGTTTTTT
-,TRBJ2-7,TRBD2,TRBV2,CASSHGEGRNEQYF,TGTGCCAGCAGTCACGGGGAGGGAAGGAACGAGCAGTACTTC
-,TRBJ2-1,TRBD2,TRBV9,CASSVVPAGGSNEQFF,TGTGCCAGCAGCGTAGTTCCAGCGGGAGGATCCAATGAGCAGTTCTTC
-,TRBJ2-7,-,TRBV6-6,CASSYPLFYEQYF,TGTGCCAGCAGTTACCCTCTGTTCTACGAGCAGTACTTC
-,TRBJ2-1,TRBD2,TRBV20-1,CSASFAGGRDEQFF,TGCAGTGCTAGTTTTGCGGGAGGGCGCGATGAGCAGTTCTTC
-,TRBJ1-1,-,TRBV30,CAWRGDTLNTEAFF,TGTGCCTGGAGGGGGGACACCCTGAACACTGAAGCTTTCTTT
few,TRBJ2-5,TRBD1,TRBV11-2,CASSRRTGGSETQYF,TGTGCCAGCAGCCGACGGACAGGGGGGTCGGAGACCCAGTACTTC
-,TRBJ1-2,TRBD1,TRBV2,CASFHTGEHGYTF,TGTGCCAGCTTCCACACAGGGGAACATGGCTACACCTTC
-,TRBJ1-2,TRBD1,TRBV2,CASSEPGQQNGYTF,TGTGCCAGCAGTGAACCGGGACAGCAGAATGGCTACACCTTC
-,TRBJ1-2,-,TRBV28,CASSLRGTVLYTF,TGTGCCAGCAGTTTACGCGGGACCGTGCTATACACCTTC